What follows are 8 T cell receptor beta chains derived from one specimen sequenced in a study of control samples from healthy donors and cancer patients. TCRdb keeps only in-frame clones here, not all; method: immunoSEQ multiplex PCR. The table records 150,000 to 180,000 clones, approximately 94% of them present only once. Sequencing used blood. The receptors were gathered from a man between 35 and 55 years old in good health.

The chain joins TRBV12-3 or TRBV12-4 to TRBJ1-1; D is unclear. The CDR3 is 12 amino acids. Trimming took 5 bases from V and 5 from J, leaving 9 bases between them. The DNA for the CDR3 is TGTGCCAGCAGTACATACCCAACTGAAGCTTTCTTT. This sequence encodes CASSTYPTEAFF.

The J gene is TRBJ2-2, the V gene TRBV24-1, with D maybe TRBD2 (5 bases). The V and J ends lost 3 bases and 1 base respectively, with 5 bases between them. The CDR3 sequence is 14 residues long. Germline CDR1 and CDR2: KGHDR and SFDVKD. CDR3 DNA: TGTGCCACCAGTGATGCGGGGAACACCGGGGAGCTGTTTTTT. Its translation is CATSDAGNTGELFF.

This rearrangement joins TRBV27 to TRBJ1-2; 11 bases are shared with TRBD1. V lost 2 bases and J lost 4; bases outside the gene matches: 3. The CDR3 is 15 residues long. Germline CDR1 MNHEY, CDR2 SMNVEV (reference sequence). The CDR3 DNA is TGTGCCAGCAGTTTACGGACAGGGGGCGGCTATGGCTACACCTTC. Translated: CASSLRTGGGYGYTF.

The chain uses TRBV5-8 and TRBJ1-2; TRBD1 matches at 8 bases. The CDR3 extends over 14 amino acids. The V and J ends lost 3 bases and 2 bases, in that order; junction bases with no gene match: 3. Germline CDR1 is SGHTS and CDR2 is YDEGEE. Written as DNA, the CDR3 is TGTGCCAGCAGCTCACAGGGGGGGAACTATGGCTACACCTTC. It specifies CASSSQGGNYGYTF.

The genes are TRBV11-3 and TRBJ2-1; 8 bases fit TRBD2. The ends lost 5 bases at V and 9 bases at J; junction bases unmatched: 6. The CDR3 has 13 amino acids. The germline V gene has CDR1 SGHNT and CDR2 YENEEA. Here the CDR3 reads CASSQAGRGEQFF. CDR3 DNA sequence: TGTGCCAGCAGCCAAGCCGGGAGGGGTGAGCAGTTCTTC.

The gene calls are TRBV5-1 and TRBJ1-1; 7 bases align to TRBD1. Looked up from germline, CDR1 is SGHRS and CDR2 is YFSETQ. V dropped 4 bases and J dropped 4; count of bases not matched to a gene: 7. This CDR3 comprises 14 residues. The CDR3: CASSPTTGSTEAFF. The CDR3 nucleotides are TGCGCCAGCAGCCCTACGACAGGGAGCACTGAAGCTTTCTTT.

The chain has TRBV11-3 and TRBJ2-7; D gene unclear. This CDR3 has 11 amino acids. Germline V gene lookup returns CDR1 SGHNT and CDR2 YENEEA. Trimming shortened V by 1 base and J by 6 bases, and 4 bases separated the two germline ends. CDR3 sequence (DNA): TGTGCCAGCAGCTTAGGAGTCGAGCAGTACTTC. Amino acids: CASSLGVEQYF.

This clone was seen once. V and J are TRBV19 and TRBJ2-7; D is perhaps TRBD1 (6 bases). V was cut by 5 bases and J by 4 bases, with 9 bases left in between. The CDR3 covers 12 residues. Germline CDR1 LNHDA, CDR2 SQIVND (reference sequence). CDR3 nucleotides: TGTGCCAGTAGTTTCGGACAGTACGAGCAGTACTTC. It encodes CASSFGQYEQYF. The variable domain in full, completed from reference TRBV19 and TRBJ2-7, reads DGGITQSPKYLFRKEGQNVTLSCEQNLNHDAMYWYRQDPGQGLRLIYYSQIVNDFQKGDIAEGYSVSREKKESFPLTVTSAQKNPTAFYLCASSFGQYEQYFGPGTRLTVT.